This T cell receptor beta chain comes out of a study of blood T cells in healthy people across ages. Combining a sample-barcoded 5' primer with a J-beta primer mix, a second PCR ran for 7 to 11 cycles. TCRdb re-derived calls from the 5' RACE reads in MiXCR, one entry per CDR3 protein. The profile shows approximately 730,000 distinct CDR3 sequences, about 40% of them singletons. About this clonotype: Antigen: not known.

Broader study findings: Observed TCR beta diversity per million T cells went down as age went up. This fall followed a roughly linear course with age.

V was pared by 0 bases and J by 2 bases, with 10 bases between. CDR3 size: 14 residues. Germline CDR1 DFQATT, CDR2 SNEGSKA (reference sequence). The receptor was isolated from a woman aged 55-75 years in good health. Sequenced: blood. The V call is TRBV20-1, the J call TRBJ1-2; no clear D. This CDR3 is CSARDPVGNYGYTF. The CDR3, as DNA: TGCAGTGCTAGAGATCCCGTCGGGAACTATGGCTACACCTTC.